The clone carrying this TCR beta chain was recorded once. The data originate from a study of T-cell memory formation after mild COVID-19. Study-level information: The two donors had largely donor-specific TCR clusters.

TCRdb reprocessed the 5' RACE reads via MiXCR and lists one record per CDR3 protein. The table records around 370,000 distinct CDR3 sequences, more than 20% of them present only once. J lost 6 bases, V lost 4 bases, and 7 bases had no gene match. This CDR3 region has 15 residues. Germline V gene data show CDR1 as SGHRS and CDR2 as YFSETQ. What was sequenced was PBMCs or a T cell subset sorted from them (not recorded which). This TCR was sampled from an adult woman who had mild COVID-19 (a few samples of this study predate the infection). Cell type and time point are not known. This chain uses TRBV5-1 with TRBJ1-1; 12 nucleotides align to TRBD1. CDR3 sequence reads: CASSTGTGGASEAFF. As DNA, the CDR3 is TGCGCCAGCAGCACCGGGACAGGGGGCGCCTCTGAAGCTTTCTTT.